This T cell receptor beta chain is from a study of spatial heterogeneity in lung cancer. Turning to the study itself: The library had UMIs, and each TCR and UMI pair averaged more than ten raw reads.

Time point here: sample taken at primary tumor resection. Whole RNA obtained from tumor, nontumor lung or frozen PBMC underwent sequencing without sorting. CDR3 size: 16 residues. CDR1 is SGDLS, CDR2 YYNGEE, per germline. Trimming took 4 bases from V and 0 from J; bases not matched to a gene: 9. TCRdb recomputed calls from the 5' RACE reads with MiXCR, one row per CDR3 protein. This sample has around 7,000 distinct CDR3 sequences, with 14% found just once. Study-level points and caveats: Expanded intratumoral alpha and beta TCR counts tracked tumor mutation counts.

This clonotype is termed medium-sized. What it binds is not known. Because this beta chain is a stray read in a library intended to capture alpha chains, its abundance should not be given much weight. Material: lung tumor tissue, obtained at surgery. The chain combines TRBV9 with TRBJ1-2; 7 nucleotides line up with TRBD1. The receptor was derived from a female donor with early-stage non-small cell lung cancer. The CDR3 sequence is CASSPLQGPPNYGYTF. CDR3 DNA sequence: TGTGCCAGCAGCCCACTACAGGGGCCCCCTAACTATGGCTACACCTTC.